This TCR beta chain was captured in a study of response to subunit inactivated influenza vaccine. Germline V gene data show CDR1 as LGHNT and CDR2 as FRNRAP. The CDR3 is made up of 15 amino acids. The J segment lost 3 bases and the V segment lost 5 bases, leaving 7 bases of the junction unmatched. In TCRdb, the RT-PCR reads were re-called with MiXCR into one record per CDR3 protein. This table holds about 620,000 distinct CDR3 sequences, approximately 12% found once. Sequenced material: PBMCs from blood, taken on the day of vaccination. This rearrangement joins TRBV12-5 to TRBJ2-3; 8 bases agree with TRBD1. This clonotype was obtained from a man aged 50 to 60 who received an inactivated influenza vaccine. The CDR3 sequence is CASGPGQGNTDTQYF. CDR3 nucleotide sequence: TGTGCTAGTGGTCCTGGACAGGGTAATACAGATACGCAGTATTTT.